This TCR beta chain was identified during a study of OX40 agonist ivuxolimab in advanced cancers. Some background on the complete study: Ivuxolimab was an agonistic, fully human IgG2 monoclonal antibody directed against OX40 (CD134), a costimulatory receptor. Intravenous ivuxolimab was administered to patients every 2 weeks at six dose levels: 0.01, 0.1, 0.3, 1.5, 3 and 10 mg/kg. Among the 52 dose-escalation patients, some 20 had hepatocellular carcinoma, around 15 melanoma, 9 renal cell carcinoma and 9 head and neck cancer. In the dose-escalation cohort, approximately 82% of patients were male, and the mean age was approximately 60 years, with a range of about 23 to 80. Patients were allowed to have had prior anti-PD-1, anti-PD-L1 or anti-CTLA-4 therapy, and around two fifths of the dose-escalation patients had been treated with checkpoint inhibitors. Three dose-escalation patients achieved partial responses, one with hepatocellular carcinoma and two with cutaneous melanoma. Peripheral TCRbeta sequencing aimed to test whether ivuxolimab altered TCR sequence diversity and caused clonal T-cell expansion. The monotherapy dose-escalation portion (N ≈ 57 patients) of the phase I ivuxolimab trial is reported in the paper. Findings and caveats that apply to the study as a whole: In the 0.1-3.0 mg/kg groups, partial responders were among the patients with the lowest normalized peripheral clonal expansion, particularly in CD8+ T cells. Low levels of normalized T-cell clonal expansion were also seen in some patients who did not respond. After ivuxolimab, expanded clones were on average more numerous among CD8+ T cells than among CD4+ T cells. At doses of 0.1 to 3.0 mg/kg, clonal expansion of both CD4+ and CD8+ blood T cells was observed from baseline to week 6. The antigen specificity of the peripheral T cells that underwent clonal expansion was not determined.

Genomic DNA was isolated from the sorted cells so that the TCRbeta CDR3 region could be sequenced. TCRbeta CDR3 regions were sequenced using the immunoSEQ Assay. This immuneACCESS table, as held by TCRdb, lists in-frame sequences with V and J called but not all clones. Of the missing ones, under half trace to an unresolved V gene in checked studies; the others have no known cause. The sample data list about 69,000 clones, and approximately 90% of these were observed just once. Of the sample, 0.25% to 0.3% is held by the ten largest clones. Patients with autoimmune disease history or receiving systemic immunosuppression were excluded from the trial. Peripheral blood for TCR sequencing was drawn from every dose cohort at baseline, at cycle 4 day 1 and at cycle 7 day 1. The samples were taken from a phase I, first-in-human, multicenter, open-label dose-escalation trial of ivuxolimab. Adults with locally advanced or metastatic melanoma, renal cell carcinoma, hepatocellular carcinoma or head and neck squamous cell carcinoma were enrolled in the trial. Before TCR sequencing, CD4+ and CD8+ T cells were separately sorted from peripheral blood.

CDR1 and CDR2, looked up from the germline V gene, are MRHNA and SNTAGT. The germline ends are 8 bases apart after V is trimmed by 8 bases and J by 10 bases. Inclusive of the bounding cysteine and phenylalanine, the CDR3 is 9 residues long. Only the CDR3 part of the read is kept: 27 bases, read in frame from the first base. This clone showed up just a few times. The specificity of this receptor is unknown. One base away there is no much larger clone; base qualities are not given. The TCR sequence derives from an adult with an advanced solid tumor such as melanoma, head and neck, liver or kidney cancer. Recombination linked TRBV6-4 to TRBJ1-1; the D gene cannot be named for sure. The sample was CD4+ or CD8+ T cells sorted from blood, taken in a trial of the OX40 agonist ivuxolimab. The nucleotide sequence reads TGTGCCAGCCGCTCCCCAGCTTTCTTT. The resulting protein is CASRSPAFF.